The clone carrying this TCR beta chain was seen repeatedly, ten times or more. The data derive from a study of T cells in Graves' hyperthyroidism and ophthalmopathy. RNA transcripts provided the source from which TCR beta CDR3 regions were amplified. TCR CDR3 underwent first-round RT-PCR with the HTBI primer set. TCRdb reprocessed the multiplex PCR reads with MiXCR, giving one entry per CDR3 protein. Of hundreds of thousands of distinct CDR3 sequences listed, approximately 17% are singletons. The germline V gene encodes CDR1 SGHRS and CDR2 YFSETQ. The V gene end was trimmed by 0 bases and the J gene end by 12 bases; junction bases not matched to a gene: 3. The CDR3 spans 13 residues.

The chain joins TRBV5-1 to TRBJ2-1; TRBD2 matches 10 bases. The receptor comes from a woman aged 18-29 years with Graves' ophthalmopathy. The sample taken for sequencing was blood. In DNA form, the CDR3 reads TGCGCCAGCAGCTTGGAGCGGGAGGGCGCGCAGTTCTTC. It codes for CASSLEREGAQFF.